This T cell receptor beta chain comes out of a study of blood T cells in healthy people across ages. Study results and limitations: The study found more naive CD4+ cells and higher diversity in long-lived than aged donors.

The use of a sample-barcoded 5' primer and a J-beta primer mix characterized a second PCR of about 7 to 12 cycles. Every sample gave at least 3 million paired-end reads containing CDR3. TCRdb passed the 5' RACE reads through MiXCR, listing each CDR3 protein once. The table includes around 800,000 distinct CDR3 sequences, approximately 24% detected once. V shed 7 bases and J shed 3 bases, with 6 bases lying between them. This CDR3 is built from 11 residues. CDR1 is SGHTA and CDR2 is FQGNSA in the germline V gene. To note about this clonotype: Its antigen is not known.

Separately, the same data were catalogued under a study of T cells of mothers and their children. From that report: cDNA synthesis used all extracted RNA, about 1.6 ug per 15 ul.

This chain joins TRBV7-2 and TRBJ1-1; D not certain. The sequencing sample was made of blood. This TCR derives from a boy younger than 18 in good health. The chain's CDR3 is CASKYYTEAFF. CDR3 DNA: TGTGCCAGCAAATACTACACTGAAGCTTTCTTT. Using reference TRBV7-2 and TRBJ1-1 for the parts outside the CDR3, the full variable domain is GAGVSQSPSNKVTEKGKDVELRCDPISGHTALYWYRQSLGQGLEFLIYFQGNSAPDKSGLPSDRFSAERTGGSVSTLTIQRTQQEDSAVYLCASKYYTEAFFGQGTRLTVV.